This T cell receptor (beta chain) emerged from a study of control samples from healthy donors and cancer patients. Generated by immunoSEQ multiplex PCR, the TCRdb table keeps only in-frame clones and is missing some. This sample has 170,000 or so clones; 90% occur once, and the top ten carry about 1.4%. The germline V gene encodes CDR1 SNHLY and CDR2 FYNNEI. Trimming took 4 bases from V and 7 from J, leaving 13 bases between them. This CDR3 spans 13 amino acids. This receptor was identified in a woman aged 45 to 65 in good health. The material sequenced was blood. The rearrangement joins TRBV2 to TRBJ1-2; unclear D gene. Written as DNA, the CDR3 is TGTGCCAGCAGTGGGGCGGCCTTTTTTGGCTACACCTTC. Its protein product is CASSGAAFFGYTF.